The 19 T cell receptor beta chains below all came from one sample that was sequenced in a study of CD8+CD57+ T cells in acquired aplastic anemia (dated by TCRdb to the late 2010s). Sequencer: Illumina HiSeq 2000. Profiling of TCR beta VDJ combinations and CDR3 sequences used genomic DNA as the template. TCRdb reprocessing: public reads trimmed at Q25 with fastp, clones called with MiXCR, in-frame beta chains kept. Each entry merges the rows of one CDR3 protein and shows their most common DNA and genes. This sample gives 100,000 to 130,000 distinct CDR3 sequences in total; roughly 51% of them show up just once. Around 32% of the sample comes from the top ten. The specimen was sorted CD4+, CD8+, or CD8+CD57+ T cells (not recorded which) from PBMCs. These TCRs come from a human donor in good health, serving as a control.

V gene TRBV27 combines with J gene TRBJ1-1, with D unclear. The V and J ends lost 5 bases and 2 bases respectively, with 12 bases between them. The CDR3 contains 14 residues. Germline V gene lookup returns CDR1 MNHEY and CDR2 SMNVEV (reference sequence). CDR3 DNA sequence: TGTGCCAGCAGTACCTGGCGCCGCAACACTGAAGCTTTCTTT. Protein: CASSTWRRNTEAFF.

This clonotype was seen repeatedly, ten times or more. The chain couples TRBV27 to TRBJ1-2; tentative D call: TRBD1 (6 bases). In germline, CDR1 is MNHEY, CDR2 SMNVEV (reference sequence). This CDR3 is built from 14 residues. Between the trimmed V and J ends, which lost 4 bases and 7 bases, there was a span of 16 bases. The CDR3 DNA sequence: TGTGCCAGCAGTTCGTCGTCAGGGGAGGGTGGCTACACCTTC. Amino acids: CASSSSSGEGGYTF.

This clonotype was seen just once. CDR3 protein: CASSGTDRGSYEQGDNSPLHF. The CDR3 nucleotides are TGTGCCAGCAGTGGGACGGACAGGGGCTCCTACGAGCAGGGAGATAATTCACCCCTCCACTTT. V gene TRBV25-1 combines with J gene TRBJ1-6; 9 bases line up with TRBD1. Germline lookup yields CDR1 MGHDK and CDR2 SYGVNS. The CDR3 is made up of 21 amino acids. The trim removed 4 bases at V and 5 bases at J, leaving 21 bases unmatched.

As regards this clonotype: A junction boundary mismatches the germline segment, possibly from a read error. The rearrangement joins TRBV29-1 to TRBJ1-2, with TRBD1 identical over 7 bases. The CDR3 is made up of 12 amino acids. Germline values: CDR1 SQVTM, CDR2 ANQGSEA. CDR3 DNA sequence: TGCAGCGTTTTGGACAGGAACTATGGCTACGCCTTC. Protein product: CSVLDRNYGYAF.

The sample holds many counts of this clonotype. The genes are TRBV9 and TRBJ2-2, with D perhaps matching TRBD2 (5 bases). Trimming shortened V by 2 bases and J by 4 bases, and 12 bases separated the two germline ends. Germline-derived CDR1 and CDR2 are SGDLS and YYNGEE. CDR3 size: 15 residues. CDR3 bases: TGTGCCAGCAGCGTGGCCGGGATCGGCACCGGGGAGCTGTTTTTT. Residues: CASSVAGIGTGELFF.

The table lists this clonotype with a few counts. The chain employs TRBV13 and TRBJ2-7; tentatively, D is TRBD1 (5 bases). The germline CDR1 and CDR2 sequences are PRHDT and FYEKMQ (reference sequence). V was pared by 5 bases and J by 0 bases, with 8 bases between. This CDR3 has 13 residues. This CDR3 reads CASSPRGSYEQYF. Written as DNA, the CDR3 is TGTGCCAGCAGCCCTAGGGGCTCCTACGAGCAGTACTTC.

The chain carries TRBV12-3 or TRBV12-4 and TRBJ1-1; D is ambiguous. The CDR3 spans 19 residues. Trimming pared 2 bases from V and 5 bases from J, leaving 27 bases between. CDR3 sequence: CASSLTPVRERLERTEAFF. CDR3 sequence (DNA): TGTGCCAGCAGTTTAACCCCTGTGAGGGAAAGATTGGAGAGAACTGAAGCTTTCTTT.

The chain has TRBV29-1 and TRBJ1-2; 11 positions agree with TRBD1. This CDR3 contains 12 residues. CDR1 is SQVTM and CDR2 is ANQGSEA in the germline V gene. V was pared by 6 bases and J by 8 bases, with 5 bases of the junction left unmatched. CDR3: CSVQGQGVGYTF. CDR3 DNA: TGCAGCGTCCAGGGACAGGGGGTCGGCTACACCTTC.

This clonotype was observed a single time. This chain uses TRBV20-1 with TRBJ2-5, with TRBD1 matching over 7 bases. CDR1 is DFQATT, CDR2 SNEGSKA, per germline (reference sequence). The CDR3 has 16 amino acids. The J segment lost 0 bases and the V segment lost 4 bases, leaving 11 bases of the junction unmatched. Here the CDR3 DNA reads TGCAGTGCTATACCGACAGGGCCTTGGTACCAAGAGACCCAGTACTTC. This translates into CSAIPTGPWYQETQYF.

This CDR3 is CATSRGANSYEQYF. The CDR3 region has the DNA TGTGCCACCAGCAGAGGGGCAAACTCCTACGAGCAGTACTTC. This chain links TRBV15 with TRBJ2-7; D is uncertain. The CDR3 covers 14 residues. In germline, CDR1 is LNHNV, CDR2 YYDKDF (reference sequence). V was shortened by 1 base and J by 0 bases, with 7 bases between the two germline ends. Full variable domain (remainder filled in from reference TRBV15 and TRBJ2-7): DAMVIQNPRYQVTQFGKPVTLSCSQTLNHNVMYWYQQKSSQAPKLLFHYYDKDFNNEADTPDNFQSRRPNTSFCFLDIRSPGLGDTAMYLCATSRGANSYEQYFGPGTRLTVT.

Note on this clonotype: With a much larger clone just one base away, this may be a read error. The chain is built from TRBV30 and TRBJ1-5; no clear D gene. CDR1 GTSNPN and CDR2 SVGIG come from the germline V gene (reference sequence). V was pared by 3 bases and J by 0 bases, with 12 bases between. The CDR3 covers 15 residues. In DNA form, the CDR3 reads TGTGCCTGGAGCTGGGGAGACCGTAGCAATCAGCCCCAGCATTTT. Translated: CAWSWGDRSNQPQHF.

The J gene is TRBJ2-7, the V gene TRBV25-1; TRBD2 is a possible D gene (6 bases). This CDR3 has 14 amino acids. V was shortened by 3 bases and J by 0 bases, with 9 bases between the two germline ends. Looked up from germline, CDR1 is MGHDK and CDR2 is SYGVNS. CDR3 loop: CASSETGVSYEQYF. In DNA form, the CDR3 reads TGTGCCAGCAGTGAGACGGGGGTCTCCTACGAGCAGTACTTC.

This chain connects TRBV25-1 to TRBJ1-6; 7 bases map to TRBD1. The CDR3 covers 15 residues. Germline V gene lookup returns CDR1 MGHDK and CDR2 SYGVNS. V shed 4 bases, J shed 6 bases, and the junction held 6 bases outside the gene matches. In DNA, the CDR3 is TGTGCCAGCAGTGCAACGACAGGGAGTAATTCACCCCTCCACTTT. This translates into CASSATTGSNSPLHF. Using reference TRBV25-1 and TRBJ1-6 for the parts outside the CDR3, the full variable domain is EADIYQTPRYLVIGTGKKITLECSQTMGHDKMYWYQQDPGMELHLIHYSYGVNSTEKGDLSSESTVSRIRTEHFPLTLESARPSHTSQYLCASSATTGSNSPLHFGNGTRLTVT.

CDR3 sequence (DNA): TGTGCCAGCAGCTTAGCGGGCTCTACAGGGGAAAAAATCTATGGCTACACCTTC. The encoded protein is CASSLAGSTGEKIYGYTF. This chain joins TRBV7-2 and TRBJ1-2; 7 bases line up with TRBD1. With 0 bases clipped from V and 4 bases from J, the junction kept 14 bases outside the gene matches. CDR3 length: 18 amino acids. Germline CDR1 reads SGHTA; CDR2 reads FQGNSA.

The V call is TRBV4-1, the J call TRBJ2-7; 12 nucleotides line up with TRBD1. CDR3 size: 16 residues. The germline gives CDR1 MGHRA, CDR2 YSYEKL. V shed 2 bases and J 5 bases; nucleotides not matched to a gene: 7. CDR3 amino acids: CASSQLPGTGGHEQYF. In DNA, the CDR3 is TGCGCCAGCAGCCAACTCCCCGGGACAGGGGGCCACGAGCAGTACTTC.

In this sample, this clonotype turned up many times. V and J are TRBV10-3 and TRBJ2-7, with D perhaps TRBD1 or TRBD2 (5 bases each). From germline, CDR1 is ENHRY and CDR2 SYGVKD. The CDR3 spans 13 residues. V was trimmed by 4 bases and J by 3 bases, leaving 10 bases between them. Here the CDR3 reads CAISARGDYEQYF. CDR3 DNA sequence: TGTGCCATCAGTGCAAGAGGGGACTACGAGCAGTACTTC.

J is TRBJ2-7 and V is TRBV10-2, with TRBD1 matching over 9 bases. The CDR3 has 17 amino acids. CDR1 is WSHSY, CDR2 SAAADI, per germline. V lost 6 bases and J lost 2; bases outside the gene matches: 14. CDR3 bases: TGCGCCAGCAGCCAAGATATGGCGGGACAGGGAACCTACGAGCAGTACTTC. Protein product: CASSQDMAGQGTYEQYF.

V is TRBV2 and J is TRBJ1-2, with a weak D call TRBD1 (5 bases). CDR3 size: 14 residues. In germline, CDR1 is SNHLY, CDR2 FYNNEI. The ends were cut back, 8 bases at V and 8 bases at J, with 21 bases in the middle. The CDR3 DNA is TGTGCCAGCCGGGCGGCGGGGGTACCCTCCGGCTACACCTTC. Its protein product is CASRAAGVPSGYTF. Using reference TRBV2 and TRBJ1-2 for the parts outside the CDR3, the full variable domain is EPEVTQTPSHQVTQMGQEVILRCVPISNHLYFYWYRQILGQKVEFLVSFYNNEISEKSEIFDDQFSVERPDGSNFTLKIRSTKLEDSAMYFCASRAAGVPSGYTFGSGTRLTVV.

This clonotype was seen a few times. The chain recombines TRBV15 with TRBJ2-3, with 8 bases matching TRBD2. The V segment lost 1 base and the J segment 2 bases; nucleotides outside the gene matches: 5. The CDR3 is made up of 16 amino acids. CDR1 is LNHNV, CDR2 YYDKDF, per germline (reference sequence). CDR3 protein: CATSRGAGGYTDTQYF. DNA for the CDR3: TGTGCCACCAGCAGAGGGGCGGGGGGTTACACAGATACGCAGTATTTT.